Sequencing of this TCR beta chain was carried out in a study of PD-L1 blockade in urothelial cancer. The overall study: Male sex and bladder-origin urothelial cancer were recorded for about 85% of the roughly 30 patients. Timepoints chosen for blood analysis were 3 weeks (second dose) and 6 weeks after treatment start. Typically, measured as a median, blood samples had about 140,000 T cells.

Synthetic templates analogous to TCR were spiked into all PCRs individually. Sequenced by immunoSEQ multiplex PCR; TCRdb stores in-frame clones only, minus some. The sample records tens of thousands of clones, roughly four fifths being singletons. The sample's time point: pretreatment peripheral blood. V was shortened by 3 bases and J by 1 base, with 11 bases between the two germline ends. CDR3 length equals 14 residues. Germline CDR1 reads SGHKS; CDR2 reads YYEKEE (reference sequence). This rearrangement joins TRBV5-5 to TRBJ2-7, with a tentative D call TRBD1 (5 bases). The origin of this receptor is a man aged 55 to 70 with urothelial cancer. Sample: PBMCs, taken around atezolizumab (anti-PD-L1) treatment. The CDR3 here is CASSSYRISYEQYF. The CDR3 coding sequence is TGTGCCAGCAGCTCCTACAGGATTTCCTACGAGCAGTACTTC.